This TCR beta chain was sequenced for a study of T cell changes during pregnancy in multiple sclerosis. The CDR3 length is 16 residues. Measured with immunoSEQ multiplex PCR; TCRdb has only the in-frame clones, and not every one. The table records about 120,000 clones, approximately 93% of them present only once. The TCR was taken from a female donor with multiple sclerosis, enrolled in a pregnancy study. The chain carries TRBV21-1 and TRBJ2-3; the table gives TRBD1 as D, unverified against the DNA. TRBV21-1 is labeled a pseudogene. The sample consisted of peripheral blood, taken before pregnancy. The CDR3 loop is CASTQDRETDLDTQYF. CDR3 sequence (DNA): TGTGCCAGCACCCAGGACAGGGAAACGGACCTAGATACGCAGTATTTT.